Listed below are T cell receptor beta chains from one sample, sequenced in a study of blood T cell repertoires in COVID-19. Some clones are missing from TCRdb's copy, which holds only in-frame ones; the method was immunoSEQ multiplex PCR. The table has 120,000 or so clones, roughly 89% seen once; the top ten hold 3.8%. Material: peripheral blood. The receptor set was obtained from a woman in her sixties with COVID-19, enrolled during active disease. Both conserved end residues are part of each CDR3. Fields, in order: clone size, V gene, CDR3 protein. Part of the rows lack a size; the others show once, few, many or a class for expanded clones.

>.|TRBV5-4
CASSRSGSTKNIQYF
>.|TRBV6-5
CAEGGEPYEQYF
>once|TRBV6-2/TRBV6-3
CASSSGSYRVGGYTF
>many|TRBV9
CASSVVNTEAFF
>.|TRBV7-2
CASIHAGGTDTQYF
>.|TRBV7-2
CASRSRTGLTDTQYF
>.|TRBV25-1
CASSDSVGNTIYF
>.|TRBV23-1
CASSPRDRAKTPNYGYTF
>.|TRBV7-2
CASSSQGGARSGELFF
>.|TRBV21-1
CASSKRGPGKAGELFF
>.|TRBV2
CASTVDGQVPYEQYF
>.|TRBV6-2/TRBV6-3
CASSPGQPIRAWELFF
>.|TRBV7-2
CASSLGGGDSYEQYF
>.|TRBV10-3
CASGDRQNTEAFF
>.|TRBV1
CTSSAAPKNIQYF
>once|TRBV23-1
CASSRLVLAGGPGTDTQYF
>.|TRBV28
CASSLWLGQGRNQPQHF
>.|TRBV12-3/TRBV12-4
CASSYGQTYEQYF